This T cell receptor (beta chain) derives from a study of beta chain features in type 1 diabetes. This clone was counted between two and nine times. The antigen is undetermined. Reverse transcription of all isolated RNA meant that expressed TCRB transcripts were sequenced. Profiling relied on immunoSEQ multiplex PCR, and the TCRdb table lists in-frame clones only, not all of them. Of hundreds of thousands of clones in the sample, about 14% were seen once. CDR3 length equals 13 residues. Germline assignment: CDR1 SGHRS and CDR2 YFSETQ. V was trimmed by 6 bases and J by 1 base, leaving 10 bases between them. Points from the study as a whole: In every one of the four CD4+ subsets, TCRB CDR3s were moderately but significantly shorter in Type 1 diabetes patients. A definitive answer on HLA type influencing TCRB rearrangement was not reached here. The study notes PCR might favor shorter templates equally in patients and controls.

Isolation of CD4+ naive, central memory, regulatory and stem cell-like memory cells was achieved by sorting via CD45RO/CCR7/CD25/CD127/CD95/CD27. The rearrangement joins TRBV5-1 to TRBJ2-5; a weak D match, TRBD1 (6 bases). The clonotype comes from a man aged 18 to 29 with type 1 diabetes. Sequencing was done on a sample of naive CD4+ T cells from blood. In nucleotides, the CDR3 is TGCGCCAGCAAACTAGGGGGCCAAGAGACCCAGTACTTC. Amino acid sequence: CASKLGGQETQYF.